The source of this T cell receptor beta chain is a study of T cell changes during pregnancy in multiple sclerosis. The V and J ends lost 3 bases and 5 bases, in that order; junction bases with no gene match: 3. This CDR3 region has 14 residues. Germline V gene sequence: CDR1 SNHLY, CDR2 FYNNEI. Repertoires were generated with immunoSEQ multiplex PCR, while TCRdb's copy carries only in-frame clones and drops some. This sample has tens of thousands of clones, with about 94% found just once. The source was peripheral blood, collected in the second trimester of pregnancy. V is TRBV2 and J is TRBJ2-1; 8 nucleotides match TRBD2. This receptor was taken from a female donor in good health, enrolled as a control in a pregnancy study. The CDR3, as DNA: TGTGCCAGCAGTGAGGATAGCGGGAACAATGAGCAGTTCTTC. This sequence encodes CASSEDSGNNEQFF. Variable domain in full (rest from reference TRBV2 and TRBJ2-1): EPEVTQTPSHQVTQMGQEVILRCVPISNHLYFYWYRQILGQKVEFLVSFYNNEISEKSEIFDDQFSVERPDGSNFTLKIRSTKLEDSAMYFCASSEDSGNNEQFFGPGTRLTVL.